This TCR beta chain derives from a study of PD-L1 blockade in urothelial cancer. Study-level information: Analyses used blood from 3 weeks (second dose) and 6 weeks after treatment start.

The V gene end was trimmed by 0 bases and the J gene end by 3 bases; junction bases not matched to a gene: 17. Germline V gene data show CDR1 as LGHNA and CDR2 as YSLEER. This CDR3 has 20 amino acids. Study-level points and caveats: The study found that durable-benefit patients expanded tumor-associated blood clones more at 3 weeks.

Spiking of synthetic TCR analog templates was performed in each PCR. TCRdb keeps only in-frame clones here, not all; method: immunoSEQ multiplex PCR. The profile covers around 41,000 clones, with more than 75% appearing a single time and 14% taken by the ten largest. This clone was seen more than once but under ten times. Antigen: not known. The sequence derives from a woman aged 55-69 years with urothelial cancer. This sequence joins TRBV4-3 and TRBJ1-1; 9 bases match TRBD1. The specimen comprised PBMCs, sampled around atezolizumab (anti-PD-L1) treatment. CDR3 nucleotide sequence: TGCGCCAGCAGCCAAGAGGTTCGGGACAGGGTATTCCTTCCCTACACTGAAGCTTTCTTT. This gives the protein CASSQEVRDRVFLPYTEAFF.